The TCR beta chain described here comes from a study of blood T cells in healthy people across ages. Together with a sample-barcoded 5' primer, a J-beta primer mix was included in a second PCR lasting about 6 to 11 cycles. One entry per CDR3 protein, called by TCRdb with MiXCR from the 5' RACE reads. This sample has 1.5 million or so distinct CDR3 sequences, with roughly two fifths found just once. Losses at the gene ends were 0 bases for V and 6 bases for J; bases not matched to a gene: 3. CDR1 and CDR2 (germline): SGDLS, YYNGEE. The CDR3 loop spans 15 amino acids. The receptor's source is a woman aged 18 to 35 in good health. Sequences were obtained from blood. The V gene is TRBV9, the J gene TRBJ2-1; 10 bases fit TRBD2. The CDR3 DNA follows: TGTGCCAGCAGCGTAGCGGCTAGCGGGAGCAATGAGCAGTTCTTC. It encodes CASSVAASGSNEQFF.